The 3 T cell receptor beta chains below all came from one sample that was sequenced in a study of T cell responses to AZD1222 COVID-19 vaccine. Sequencing was performed with immunoSEQ multiplex PCR; in TCRdb, only in-frame clones are kept and a portion is missing. The table has some 70,000 clones, approximately 80% seen once. The specimen was peripheral blood, collected on day 0 of AZD1222 vaccination. The receptors stem from an adult in good health.

The genes are TRBV6-5 and TRBJ2-7, with D uncertain. The germline V gene encodes CDR1 MNHEY and CDR2 SVGAGI. The CDR3 totals 13 residues. Trimming removed 6 bases at V and 4 bases at J, with 13 bases between. DNA for the CDR3: TGTGCCAGCAGAAATCCCGGACGGTACGAGCAGTACTTC. Protein sequence: CASRNPGRYEQYF.

The chain recombines TRBV9 with TRBJ2-3, with 11 bases aligning to TRBD2. Germline values: CDR1 SGDLS, CDR2 YYNGEE. V lost 2 bases, J lost 6 bases, and 8 bases stayed unmatched. This CDR3 region has 16 residues. CDR3 DNA sequence: TGTGCCAGCAGCGTGATACTAGCGGGGGCCCCGGATACGCAGTATTTT. Translating gives CASSVILAGAPDTQYF.

The chain is built from TRBV9 and TRBJ1-2; tentatively, D is TRBD1 (5 bases). Trimming pared 3 bases from V and 2 bases from J, leaving 8 bases between. The germline CDR1 and CDR2 sequences are SGDLS and YYNGEE. The CDR3 extends over 13 amino acids. The CDR3, as DNA: TGTGCCAGCAGCGGGGGCTTCAACTATGGCTACACCTTC. This gives the protein CASSGGFNYGYTF. The whole variable domain, filled in from reference TRBV9 and TRBJ1-2, reads DSGVTQTPKHLITATGQRVTLRCSPRSGDLSVYWYQQSLDQGLQFLIQYYNGEERAKGNILERFSAQQFPDLHSELNLSSLELGDSALYFCASSGGFNYGYTFGSGTRLTVV.